These T cell receptor beta chains were read from a single sample in a study of blood T cell repertoires in COVID-19. Clones were sequenced by immunoSEQ multiplex PCR, and TCRdb holds only the in-frame ones, with some missing. The table records hundreds of thousands of clones, about 80% of them present only once. The sample was peripheral blood. The receptors were sampled from a woman in her thirties or forties with active or convalescent COVID-19. Both conserved end residues are part of each CDR3. D genes are given only for firm matches. Expanded clones get a size class; other rows say once, few or many, or leave the size out.

TRBJ1-2 | few | TRBV23-1 | . | CASKAGAGFDYGYTF | TGCGCCAGCAAGGCAGGGGCTGGTTTTGACTATGGCTACACCTTC
TRBJ1-4 | few | TRBV12-3/TRBV12-4 | . | CASSLVAEKLFF | TGTGCCAGCAGTTTAGTGGCTGAAAAACTGTTTTTT
TRBJ2-5 | . | TRBV10-3 | TRBD1 | CAISGQGETQYF | TGTGCCATCAGTGGACAGGGAGAGACCCAGTACTTC
TRBJ2-1 | . | TRBV3-1/TRBV3-2 | TRBD2 | CASSPPGTSGRDEQFF | TGTGCCAGCAGCCCTCCGGGGACTAGCGGGAGGGATGAGCAGTTCTTC
TRBJ2-1 | few | TRBV11-3 | TRBD1 | CASSLDRWGQRSSYNEQFF | TGTGCCAGCAGCTTAGATCGTTGGGGACAGAGAAGCTCCTACAATGAGCAGTTCTTC
TRBJ1-6 | . | TRBV5-4 | . | CASSQPRGTNSPLHF | TGTGCCAGCAGCCAACCCAGGGGAACGAATTCACCCCTCCACTTT
TRBJ1-6 | . | TRBV10-3 | . | CAISEFRGRDNSPLHF | TGTGCCATCAGTGAATTTAGGGGTAGGGATAATTCACCCCTCCACTTT
TRBJ1-2 | . | TRBV30 | TRBD1 | CAWGALGWTGGRYGYTF | TGTGCCTGGGGCGCTTTGGGATGGACAGGGGGCCGCTATGGCTACACCTTC
TRBJ1-4 | . | TRBV29-1 | TRBD1 | CSVGPTGGPEKLFF | TGCAGCGTTGGTCCCACAGGGGGCCCAGAAAAACTGTTTTTT
TRBJ1-1 | . | TRBV5-1 | TRBD1 | CASSLYRGSTEAFF | TGCGCCAGCAGTCTCTACAGGGGGTCCACTGAAGCTTTCTTT
TRBJ1-5 | . | TRBV7-6 | . | CASSLGLGNQPQHF | TGTGCCAGCAGCTTAGGACTGGGTAATCAGCCCCAGCATTTT
TRBJ1-5 | . | TRBV28 | TRBD1 | CASSLATGHQPQHF | TGTGCCAGCAGTTTGGCGACAGGGCATCAGCCCCAGCATTTT
TRBJ1-6 | . | TRBV19 | . | CASSIDLREGESPLHF | TGTGCCAGTAGTATAGATCTGAGGGAGGGAGAGTCACCCCTCCACTTT
TRBJ1-1 | once | TRBV6-5 | . | CASRIGQGNTEAFF | TGTGCCAGCAGAATAGGGCAGGGGAACACTGAAGCTTTCTTT
TRBJ2-7 | . | TRBV5-1 | . | CASSLQQGIYEQYF | TGCGCCAGCAGCCTACAACAGGGCATCTACGAGCAGTACTTC
TRBJ2-3 | . | TRBV10-3 | . | CAILRQAGGTDTQYF | TGTGCCATCCTTAGACAGGCGGGGGGCACAGATACGCAGTATTTT
TRBJ1-2 | once | TRBV6-2/TRBV6-3 | . | CASSSQLTAQGDYGYTF | TGTGCCAGCAGTTCCCAGCTAACCGCACAGGGAGACTATGGCTACACCTTC
TRBJ2-1 | . | TRBV11-3 | . | CASSLEGRNEQFF | TGTGCCAGCAGCTTAGAGGGGCGAAATGAGCAGTTCTTC
TRBJ1-5 | once | TRBV4-1 | . | CASSQDSSRGQPQHF | TGCGCCAGCAGCCAAGATTCCTCGCGGGGGCAGCCCCAGCATTTT
TRBJ2-7 | . | TRBV6-1 | TRBD2 | CASSDFGLAGSPYEQYF | TGTGCCAGCAGTGATTTTGGACTAGCGGGAAGTCCCTACGAGCAGTACTTC
TRBJ1-1 | once | TRBV15 | . | CATSRDTLRRTEAFF | TGTGCCACCAGCAGAGATACCCTCCGGAGGACTGAAGCTTTCTTT
TRBJ1-1 | few | TRBV7-9 | TRBD1 | CASSLARQGAPTEAFF | TGTGCCAGCAGCTTAGCCCGACAGGGGGCGCCCACTGAAGCTTTCTTT
TRBJ1-1 | once | TRBV30 | TRBD1 | CAWIKQGASEAFF | TGTGCCTGGATTAAACAGGGGGCCTCTGAAGCTTTCTTT
TRBJ1-5 | . | TRBV28 | . | CASSLEQAWSNQPQHF | TGTGCCAGCAGCCTAGAACAGGCTTGGAGCAATCAGCCCCAGCATTTT
TRBJ2-3 | few | TRBV4-3 | TRBD2 | CASSRTPSGGRTDTQYF | TGCGCCAGCAGCCGGACCCCTAGCGGGGGGAGGACAGATACGCAGTATTTT
TRBJ2-2 | few | TRBV6-5 | . | CASSRGTGELFF | TGTGCCAGCAGTAGGGGGACCGGGGAGCTGTTTTTT
TRBJ2-3 | . | TRBV29-1 | TRBD1 | CSVELQGADTQYF | TGCAGCGTTGAGTTACAGGGGGCGGATACGCAGTATTTT
TRBJ1-4 | . | TRBV25-1 | . | CASSERGGATNEKLFF | TGTGCCAGCAGTGAACGTGGCGGAGCAACTAATGAAAAACTGTTTTTT
TRBJ1-1 | . | TRBV18 | . | CASSPSLTASLKAFF | TGTGCCAGCTCACCTAGTTTGACAGCGTCGTTGAAAGCTTTCTTT
TRBJ1-6 | . | TRBV7-9 | . | CASSDRPRGYNSPLHF | TGTGCCAGCAGCGACCGACCGAGAGGGTATAATTCACCCCTCCACTTT
TRBJ2-7 | . | TRBV12-3/TRBV12-4 | . | CASGPAGSYEQYF | TGTGCCAGCGGTCCGGCGGGCTCCTACGAGCAGTACTTC
TRBJ1-1 | . | TRBV27 | . | CATRGAMLNTEAFF | TGTGCCACTCGGGGGGCGATGCTCAACACTGAAGCTTTCTTT
TRBJ2-7 | . | TRBV10-1 | . | CASSESSYEQYF | TGCGCCAGCAGTGAGTCGAGCTACGAGCAGTACTTC
TRBJ2-2 | . | TRBV29-1 | TRBD2 | CSVSAEGLAGAGELFF | TGCAGCGTTTCGGCCGAAGGACTAGCGGGAGCCGGGGAGCTGTTTTTT
TRBJ2-5 | . | TRBV7-2 | . | CASSLGGSNVGTQYF | TGTGCCAGCAGCTTAGGGGGCTCAAATGTGGGGACCCAGTACTTC
TRBJ1-2 | . | TRBV29-1 | TRBD1 | CSVDSSIGTGDYGYTF | TGCAGCGTTGATTCTTCTATCGGGACAGGAGATTATGGCTACACCTTC
TRBJ1-5 | . | TRBV19 | . | CASSILVTPTYQPQHF | TGTGCCAGTAGTATCTTAGTGACACCGACCTATCAGCCCCAGCATTTT
TRBJ1-3 | . | TRBV15 | . | CATSRQVSGNTIYF | TGTGCCACCAGCAGACAGGTATCAGGAAACACCATATATTTT
TRBJ2-1 | . | TRBV18 | TRBD2 | CASSPPSPGLAGNEQFF | TGTGCCAGCTCACCACCTTCGCCGGGACTAGCCGGCAATGAGCAGTTCTTC
TRBJ1-4 | . | TRBV4-2 | TRBD1 | CASSLSEGTATIATNEKLFF | TGTGCCAGCAGCCTAAGTGAGGGGACAGCAACAATTGCAACTAATGAAAAACTGTTTTTT
TRBJ1-1 | . | TRBV29-1 | . | CSAGQPMNTEAFF | TGCAGCGCCGGACAGCCTATGAACACTGAAGCTTTCTTT
TRBJ2-7 | . | TRBV7-9 | . | CASSVRDIAYEQYF | TGTGCCAGCAGCGTCCGGGACATTGCCTACGAGCAGTACTTC
TRBJ1-6 | . | TRBV7-2 | TRBD1 | CASSPRQGTYNSPLHF | TGTGCCAGCAGCCCACGACAGGGGACTTATAATTCACCCCTCCACTTT
TRBJ1-1 | . | TRBV7-6 | . | CASSLEELLNTEAFF | TGTGCCAGCAGCCTAGAGGAGCTATTGAACACTGAAGCTTTCTTT
TRBJ1-5 | few | TRBV25-1 | . | CASSVGEGAGQPQHF | TGTGCCAGCAGTGTCGGGGAGGGTGCAGGGCAGCCCCAGCATTTT
TRBJ1-6 | . | TRBV2 | . | CASSYSYNSPLHF | TGTGCCAGCAGTTACTCCTATAATTCACCCCTCCACTTT
TRBJ1-2 | . | TRBV7-6 | . | CASSPGTPVDGYTF | TGTGCCAGCAGCCCCGGGACTCCGGTCGATGGCTACACCTTC
TRBJ1-2 | . | TRBV27 | . | CASRTGGYTF | TGTGCCAGCAGGACGGGTGGCTACACCTTC
TRBJ1-1 | . | TRBV30 | TRBD1 | CAWSVGDSSYEAFF | TGTGCCTGGAGTGTCGGGGACAGCTCTTATGAAGCTTTCTTT
TRBJ1-5 | few | TRBV6-1 | . | CASSEGAGNQPQHF | TGTGCCAGCAGTGAGGGTGCGGGCAATCAGCCCCAGCATTTT
TRBJ2-5 | few | TRBV28 | . | CASSPGWDTEETQYF | TGTGCCAGCAGTCCAGGGTGGGACACCGAAGAGACCCAGTACTTC
TRBJ2-1 | . | TRBV7-9 | TRBD2 | CASSLASGDPYNEQFF | TGTGCCAGCAGCTTAGCTAGCGGGGATCCCTACAATGAGCAGTTCTTC
TRBJ2-2 | . | TRBV19 | TRBD1 | CASTSDRVTGELFF | TGTGCCAGCACCTCGGACAGGGTGACCGGGGAGCTGTTTTTT
TRBJ1-1 | few | TRBV30 | TRBD1 | CAWTPAGGENTEAFF | TGTGCCTGGACCCCGGCAGGGGGCGAGAACACTGAAGCTTTCTTT
TRBJ1-1 | . | TRBV5-1 | . | CASSLRNWNTEAFF | TGCGCCAGCAGCTTGAGAAACTGGAACACTGAAGCTTTCTTT
TRBJ1-4 | . | TRBV2 | TRBD1 | CASSAGGRSNEKLFF | TGTGCCAGCAGTGCAGGGGGACGGTCAAATGAAAAACTGTTTTTT
TRBJ1-6 | . | TRBV29-1 | . | CSVKTGDSPLHF | TGCAGCGTTAAGACCGGAGATTCACCCCTCCACTTT